These 5 T cell receptor beta chains were sequenced from one sample in a study of spatial heterogeneity in lung cancer. The sample's time point: sample taken at primary tumor resection. TCRdb analysed the 5' RACE reads with MiXCR anew, one entry per CDR3 protein. This table holds about 38,000 distinct CDR3 sequences, 5% to 5.5% found once. The sample consisted of PBMCs, taken at surgery. Receptor source: a female donor with early-stage non-small cell lung cancer.

This clonotype was detected ten times or more. V usage is TRBV27 and J usage is TRBJ1-2; weak D call: TRBD1 (5 bases). The CDR3 runs 14 residues. V was cut by 4 bases and J by 5 bases, with 14 bases left in between. Germline V lookup: CDR1 MNHEY, CDR2 SMNVEV (reference sequence). The DNA of the CDR3 is TGTGCCAGCAGTTCGTTTTCGACAGCATATGGCTACACCTTC. Residues: CASSSFSTAYGYTF.

This clonotype showed up just a few times. The chain links TRBV7-9 to TRBJ1-2, with TRBD1 matching 7 bases. V was clipped by 5 bases and J by 6 bases; unmatched bases: 3. There are 12 residues in the CDR3. Looked up from germline, CDR1 is SEHNR and CDR2 is FQNEAQ (reference sequence). The CDR3 loop is CASSITGDGYTF. The CDR3 DNA sequence: TGTGCCAGCAGCATTACAGGGGATGGCTACACCTTC. The full variable domain, in which reference TRBV7-9 and TRBJ1-2 provide the parts outside the CDR3, is DTGVSQNPRHKITKRGQNVTFRCDPISEHNRLYWYRQTLGQGPEFLTYFQNEAQLEKSRLLSDRFSAERPKGSFSTLEIQRTEQGDSAMYLCASSITGDGYTFGSGTRLTVV.

The V and J genes are TRBV3-1 and TRBJ1-4; no reliable D call. Trimming left V 1 base short and J 12 bases short, with 9 bases between. Per the germline V gene, CDR1 is LGHDT and CDR2 is YNNKEL (reference sequence). This CDR3 comprises 12 residues. CDR3 nucleotides: TGTGCCAGCAGCCAAGGAGTAACGGAACTGTTTTTT. Protein: CASSQGVTELFF.

This clonotype rates as medium-sized (0.01 to 0.1%). V gene TRBV4-2 combines with J gene TRBJ2-3; 9 nucleotides align to TRBD2. The ends lost 4 bases at V and 6 bases at J; junction bases unmatched: 5. Per the germline V gene, CDR1 is LGHNA and CDR2 is YNFKEQ. The CDR3 runs to 14 residues. Here the CDR3 reads CASSLFLAGDTQYF. CDR3 nucleotides: TGTGCCAGCAGCCTATTTCTAGCGGGGGATACGCAGTATTTT.

This clonotype occurred many times. This chain joins TRBV7-2 and TRBJ1-2; 9 bases map to TRBD1. V lost 1 base to trimming and J lost 8 bases; unmatched junction nucleotides: 11. The CDR3 extends over 16 amino acids. The V gene's germline CDR1 is SGHTA and CDR2 FQGNSA. CDR3 residues: CASSLDGQGRAYGYTF. The CDR3 DNA is TGTGCCAGCAGCTTAGACGGACAGGGGCGCGCTTACGGCTACACCTTC.